The rows below give T cell receptor beta chains drawn from one sample of a study of PD-1 blockade in classical Hodgkin lymphoma. TCRdb keeps only in-frame clones here, not all; method: immunoSEQ multiplex PCR. The sample yields roughly 14,000 clones, approximately 58% seen once. The sample consisted of peripheral blood mononuclear cells (PBMCs), taken at baseline. The source of these receptors is a human donor with classical Hodgkin lymphoma. Both conserved end residues are part of each CDR3. The D gene is left open where the match is weak. Clone size appears in some rows only: once, few, many, or a class for an expanded clone.

size,J,D,V,DNA,CDR3
.,TRBJ2-5,TRBD1,TRBV9,TGTGCCAGCAGCGCTATCCCGACCGAGTCGGGACAGGGGCCTGAAGAGACCCAGTACTTC,CASSAIPTESGQGPEETQYF
once,TRBJ2-7,.,TRBV2,TGTGCCAGCAGTCCTCCGGGGAACGGCTACGAGCAGTACTTC,CASSPPGNGYEQYF
.,TRBJ2-2,TRBD1,TRBV10-3,TGTGCCATCGGACGGGACAGGGATGTGGTAGGGCTGTTTTTT,CAIGRDRDVVGLFF
few,TRBJ2-7,TRBD1,TRBV11-1,TGTGCCAGCAGCCCCGGGACAGGGATCTCCTACGAGCAGTACTTC,CASSPGTGISYEQYF
.,TRBJ2-3,.,TRBV6-1,TGTGCCAGCAGTGATCCCTTTGATACGCAGTATTTT,CASSDPFDTQYF
.,TRBJ2-1,.,TRBV29-1,TGCAGCGTTGAAGGCTCCTCTTGGGCGTCCTACAATGAGCAGTTCTTC,CSVEGSSWASYNEQFF
.,TRBJ2-5,.,TRBV21-1,TGTGCCAGCAGTGGGACTAGCCACCGCCACCAAGAGACCCAGTACTTC,CASSGTSHRHQETQYF
.,TRBJ1-2,TRBD1,TRBV4-2,TGTGCCAGCAAGGACAGGCCTAATGTGCCCTTGATGGGCTACACCTTC,CASKDRPNVPLMGYTF
.,TRBJ2-7,.,TRBV30,TGTGCCTGGAGTGAAGGGGGGCGGACCTACGAGCAGTACTTC,CAWSEGGRTYEQYF
once,TRBJ2-2,TRBD1,TRBV5-1,TGCGCCAGCAGCCTCCGGACAGGGTTCGGGGAGCTGTTTTTT,CASSLRTGFGELFF
.,TRBJ2-2,.,TRBV7-9,TGTGCCAGCAGCTTAAAAACAGTCGCCGGGGAGCTGTTTTTT,CASSLKTVAGELFF
.,TRBJ2-7,.,TRBV10-2,TGCGCCAGCAGTGAGTCGATCGTTGGGTACGAGCAGTACTTC,CASSESIVGYEQYF
.,TRBJ1-1,.,TRBV4-1,TGCGCCAGCAGCCAAGGTTACGCGACAGGATACACTGAAGCTTTCTTT,CASSQGYATGYTEAFF
.,TRBJ2-3,TRBD2,TRBV7-9,TGTGCCAGCAGCTCACTAGCGGGAGAGGCAGATACGCAGTATTTT,CASSSLAGEADTQYF
medium-sized,TRBJ1-1,.,TRBV10-3,TGTGCCACCTCCGCAGGGAAGTCGAACACTGAAGCTTTCTTT,CATSAGKSNTEAFF
.,TRBJ1-1,.,TRBV4-1,TGCGCCAGCAGCCAAGACCCCGGCGGGGAAGCTTTCTTT,CASSQDPGGEAFF
.,TRBJ2-1,TRBD1,TRBV30,TGTGCCTGGAACAGGGGGCAAGATGAGCAGTTCTTC,CAWNRGQDEQFF
.,TRBJ1-1,.,TRBV7-2,TGTGCCAGCAGCTTAGCCGGGTTTGATTCGAACACTGAAGCTTTCTTT,CASSLAGFDSNTEAFF
.,TRBJ2-2,TRBD2,TRBV28,TGTGCCAGCAGTTTGTGGGAACTAGCGGGAGGGCCCGGGGAGCTGTTTTTT,CASSLWELAGGPGELFF
few,TRBJ1-1,.,TRBV5-1,TGCGCCAGCAGCTTGGACTGGAACACTGAAGCTTTCTTT,CASSLDWNTEAFF
.,TRBJ1-5,.,TRBV28,TGTGCCAGCAGTTTGAGTAGCAATCAGCCCCAGCATTTT,CASSLSSNQPQHF
.,TRBJ1-4,.,TRBV28,TGTGCCAGCAGTCAAGGACGGTGGGGGAATGAAAAACTGTTTTTT,CASSQGRWGNEKLFF
.,TRBJ2-3,.,TRBV28,TGTGCCAGCAGTGCCCCTGGAACCCTACGCACAGATACGCAGTATTTT,CASSAPGTLRTDTQYF
.,TRBJ2-1,TRBD2,TRBV5-1,TGCGCCAGCAGCTTGGAAAGCGGGACCTACAATGAGCAGTTCTTC,CASSLESGTYNEQFF
few,TRBJ2-5,.,TRBV5-4,TGTGCCAGCAGCCCGGGACATGGAAGCGGACAAGAGACCCAGTACTTC,CASSPGHGSGQETQYF
large,TRBJ1-1,.,TRBV7-3,TGTGCCAGCAGCTTACTCGTGAACACTGAAGCTTTCTTT,CASSLLVNTEAFF
medium-sized,TRBJ2-5,.,TRBV5-6,TGTGCCAGCAGCTTTAACGGGGAGACCCAGTACTTC,CASSFNGETQYF
.,TRBJ1-6,.,TRBV2,TGTGCCAGCAGGGGGAGAACGGTGAATTCACCCCTCCACTTT,CASRGRTVNSPLHF
medium-sized,TRBJ2-7,TRBD1,TRBV30,TGTGCCTGGGCGCGGACAGGGGGCTACGAGCAGTACTTC,CAWARTGGYEQYF
.,TRBJ2-2,TRBD1,TRBV10-3,TGTGCCATCAGTTCCCGACAGGGGGCAGGATCCGGGGAGCTGTTTTTT,CAISSRQGAGSGELFF
.,TRBJ2-1,.,TRBV7-3,TGTGCCAGCAGCTTAGAAAGGGCGGCGGATGAGCAGTTCTTC,CASSLERAADEQFF
.,TRBJ1-1,.,TRBV4-1,TGCGCCAGCAGCCAAATGGGGAACACTGAAGCTTTCTTT,CASSQMGNTEAFF
.,TRBJ2-3,.,TRBV29-1,TGCAGCGTTGAAGACCCGGGGGGCAGGGATACGCAGTATTTT,CSVEDPGGRDTQYF
.,TRBJ2-7,.,TRBV10-3,TGTGCCATCAGTGAGTCCCAGGTCGGCTACGAGCAGTACTTC,CAISESQVGYEQYF
.,TRBJ2-1,.,TRBV6-6,TGTGCCAGCAGTTCCGGGACTCTAGGCTCCTACAATGAGCAGTTCTTC,CASSSGTLGSYNEQFF
.,TRBJ1-6,TRBD1,TRBV9,TGTGCCAGCAGCGTAGCGGGGACAGTGAATTCACCCCTCCACTTT,CASSVAGTVNSPLHF
.,TRBJ2-6,.,TRBV7-2,TGTGCCAGCAGCCTCAGGGGTACTGGGGCCAACGTCCTGACTTTC,CASSLRGTGANVLTF
few,TRBJ2-2,.,TRBV7-9,TGTGCCAGCAGCTTGCGGGACACCGGGGAGCTGTTTTTT,CASSLRDTGELFF
.,TRBJ1-2,.,TRBV27,TGTGCCAGCAGTACCTCCGACCACTATGGCTACACCTTC,CASSTSDHYGYTF
.,TRBJ2-4,.,TRBV11-2,TGTGCCAGCAGCTTAGCAGGGGGGAGGAACATTCAGTACTTC,CASSLAGGRNIQYF
.,TRBJ1-5,.,TRBV4-1,TGCGCCAGCAGCCAAGATGCCGGTAATCAGCCCCAGCATTTT,CASSQDAGNQPQHF
.,TRBJ2-3,.,TRBV29-1,TGCAGCAAATCTAGCGGCACAGATACGCAGTATTTT,CSKSSGTDTQYF
medium-sized,TRBJ1-2,TRBD1,TRBV5-1,TGCGCCAGCAGCTTGGCGGCTGGGACAGTAGTCTATGGCTACACCTTC,CASSLAAGTVVYGYTF
.,TRBJ2-7,TRBD1,TRBV28,TGTGCCAGCAGTTTCTCGGGACAGGGGGGTTCCTACGAGCAGTACTTC,CASSFSGQGGSYEQYF
.,TRBJ2-1,.,TRBV27,TGTGCCAGCAGTTCCGGGATGGGGGCCTACAATGAGCAGTTCTTC,CASSSGMGAYNEQFF
.,TRBJ2-2,TRBD1,TRBV19,TGTGCAACGACAGGGTCTAACACCGGGGAGCTGTTTTTT,CATTGSNTGELFF